This TCR beta chain is from a study of T cells after yellow fever vaccination. In its sample, this clonotype was seen a few times. Production of TCR cDNA was by 5'RACE template switching, which also added a universal primer site and UMIs. TCRdb used MiXCR to reprocess the 5' RACE reads, holding one entry per CDR3 protein. Among some 350,000 distinct CDR3 sequences listed, roughly 4.3% were seen once. The CDR3 totals 15 residues. Trimming removed 3 bases at V and 1 base at J, with 12 bases between. The germline V gene encodes CDR1 KGHSH and CDR2 LQKENI. This rearrangement joins TRBV18 to TRBJ1-1, with D hard to call. The TCR originated in a man aged 18-30 years who received the YFV17D yellow fever vaccine. The sample was PBMCs, taken 5 days after the yellow fever booster vaccination. The DNA for the CDR3 is TGTGCCAGCTCACCGTATTCGGGTCGGAACACTGAAGCTTTCTTT. This sequence encodes CASSPYSGRNTEAFF.